Each of the 27 T cell receptor beta chains below was sequenced from the same sample in a study of technical replicates of blood from a few donors. The method was immunoSEQ multiplex PCR; TCRdb's version includes in-frame clones alone and lacks a portion of them. The sample contains more than 11,000 clones, just under 85% of which appear only once. The sample was PBMCs. The receptors derive from a human donor in good health.

The V call is TRBV2, the J call TRBJ2-5, with a tentative D call TRBD1 (8 bases). V gave up 7 bases and J gave up 5 bases, with 14 bases separating them. The CDR3 has 13 amino acids. Germline CDR1 and CDR2: SNHLY and FYNNEI. CDR3 sequence (DNA): TGTGCCAGCATTAAACAGGGGGGGGAGACCCAGTACTTC. This encodes CASIKQGGETQYF.

The chain couples TRBV28 to TRBJ1-5; D might be TRBD1 (6 bases). The germline V gene has CDR1 MDHEN and CDR2 SYDVKM. The germline V and J ends were trimmed by 5 bases and 6 bases, with 17 bases remaining between them. CDR3 size: 15 residues. The DNA of the CDR3 is TGTGCCAGCAGTCCCCCGGGGGGGGGCAGTCAGCCCCAGCATTTT. Protein product: CASSPPGGGSQPQHF.

This chain uses TRBV11-3 with TRBJ2-7; 10 positions match TRBD1. Unmatched junction bases numbered 4, after V lost 0 bases and J lost 5 bases. CDR1 is SGHNT and CDR2 is YENEEA in the germline V gene. This CDR3 is built from 15 residues. This CDR3 is CASSLDGTGEDEQYF. Here the CDR3 DNA reads TGTGCCAGCAGCTTAGATGGGACAGGGGAGGACGAGCAGTACTTC.

This rearrangement joins TRBV5-4 to TRBJ2-7; weak D call: TRBD2 (6 bases). This CDR3 contains 15 residues. V was shortened by 0 bases and J by 0 bases, with 10 bases between the two germline ends. Germline CDR1 is SGHNT and CDR2 is YYREEE (reference sequence). The CDR3 here is CASSLERASSYEQYF. CDR3 sequence (DNA): TGTGCCAGCAGCTTGGAGCGGGCGAGCTCCTACGAGCAGTACTTC. The complete variable domain, with remaining parts taken from reference TRBV5-4 and TRBJ2-7, reads ETGVTQSPTHLIKTRGQQVTLRCSSQSGHNTVSWYQQALGQGPQFIFQYYREEENGRGNFPPRFSGLQFPNYSSELNVNALELDDSALYLCASSLERASSYEQYFGPGTRLTVT.

The genes are TRBV29-1 and TRBJ1-4; no reliable D call. The CDR3 length is 13 residues. Deletions cut 4 bases from V and 7 bases from J, with 13 bases between. Germline V gene sequence: CDR1 SQVTM, CDR2 ANQGSEA. In DNA form, the CDR3 reads TGCAGCGTTGCCGGCCCGGAGGTTGAAAAACTGTTTTTT. This translates into CSVAGPEVEKLFF.

The genes are TRBV27 and TRBJ2-1, with TRBD2 identical over 15 bases. Germline CDR1 and CDR2: MNHEY and SMNVEV (reference sequence). The CDR3 extends over 18 amino acids. The ends lost 6 bases at V and 0 bases at J; junction bases unmatched: 6. The chain's CDR3 is CASSLGLAGGPSYNEQFF. For the CDR3, the DNA is TGTGCCAGCAGCCTCGGACTAGCGGGAGGGCCCTCCTACAATGAGCAGTTCTTC.

The chain couples TRBV7-9 to TRBJ2-7; 14 nucleotides align to TRBD2. This CDR3 has 19 residues. CDR1 and CDR2 from the germline V gene are SEHNR and FQNEAQ (reference sequence). Trimming removed 7 bases from V and 4 bases from J; junction bases left unmatched: 18. The CDR3 is CASIPPRRGLAGEEYEQYF. In nucleotides, the CDR3 is TGTGCCAGCATCCCTCCTCGGCGGGGACTAGCGGGAGAAGAATACGAGCAGTACTTC.

This chain connects TRBV19 to TRBJ2-7, with D tentatively TRBD1 (7 bases). V gave up 5 bases and J gave up 4 bases, with 18 bases separating them. Germline assignment: CDR1 LNHDA and CDR2 SQIVND (reference sequence). This CDR3 has 15 amino acids. The CDR3 DNA sequence: TGTGCCAGTAGTCCGAGCCAGGGGGGATTGTACGAGCAGTACTTC. It yields the protein CASSPSQGGLYEQYF.

The J gene is TRBJ2-5, the V gene TRBV9; 15 bases align to TRBD2. Germline values: CDR1 SGDLS, CDR2 YYNGEE. With V trimmed by 4 bases and J by 5 bases, 12 bases remained unmatched. The length of the CDR3 is 18 residues. CDR3: CASSPGAGLAGGRETQYF. The CDR3, as DNA: TGTGCCAGCAGCCCCGGCGCTGGACTAGCGGGAGGGCGGGAGACCCAGTACTTC.

This chain connects TRBV27 to TRBJ2-1, with a possible D match to TRBD2 (6 bases). CDR1 MNHEY and CDR2 SMNVEV come from the germline V gene (reference sequence). The CDR3 length is 15 residues. V lost 5 bases to trimming and J lost 9 bases, with 20 bases between them. The CDR3 loop reads CASSRRDFPGVEQFF. DNA for the CDR3: TGTGCCAGCAGTCGGCGGGACTTCCCAGGTGTTGAGCAGTTCTTC.

V and J are TRBV5-6 and TRBJ1-2, with 12 bases lining up with TRBD1. V was clipped by 4 bases and J by 4 bases; unmatched bases: 14. Germline CDR1 reads SGHDT; CDR2 reads YYEEEE. This CDR3 comprises 18 residues. The CDR3 spells CASSRNRDRGLRGYGYTF. The CDR3 DNA reads TGTGCCAGCAGCCGAAATAGGGACAGGGGGCTGAGAGGCTATGGCTACACCTTC.

The chain recombines TRBV2 with TRBJ2-5; 8 bases align to TRBD2. The CDR3 totals 16 residues. The germline V gene encodes CDR1 SNHLY and CDR2 FYNNEI. V trimming: 6 bases; J trimming: 4 bases; junction bases outside the gene matches: 13. The CDR3 bases are TGTGCCAGCAGCAGCATCCCGGGAGGGGTCTCAGAGACCCAGTACTTC. Its protein product is CASSSIPGGVSETQYF.

The V call is TRBV7-8, the J call TRBJ2-3, with a weak D call TRBD2 (6 bases). Germline V gives CDR1 SGHVS, CDR2 FQNEAQ. The ends were cut back, 0 bases at V and 1 base at J, with 11 bases in the middle. This CDR3 spans 16 amino acids. This CDR3 reads CASSLAGGGRTDTQYF. The CDR3 DNA is TGTGCCAGCAGCTTAGCGGGGGGAGGCCGCACAGATACGCAGTATTTT.

The genes are TRBV21-1 and TRBJ2-1; the D segment call TRBD2 is taken from the table without a DNA check. TRBV21-1 corresponds to a pseudogene. The CDR3 covers 16 residues. This CDR3 reads CASSKAWREPDNEQFF. Here the CDR3 DNA reads TGTGCCAGCAGCAAAGCCTGGCGGGAGCCCGACAATGAGCAGTTCTTC.

V gene TRBV30 combines with J gene TRBJ1-4, with a weak D call TRBD1 (6 bases). Germline values: CDR1 GTSNPN, CDR2 SVGIG (reference sequence). The CDR3 is 18 amino acids. Trimming took 7 bases from V and 0 from J, leaving 24 bases between them. The CDR3 protein is CASDQGQRHLATNEKLFF. The CDR3 nucleotides are TGTGCCTCGGACCAAGGACAGAGGCATTTAGCAACTAATGAAAAACTGTTTTTT.

The CDR3 here is CASSYGQYQETQYF. CDR3 in DNA: TGTGCCAGCAGTTACGGACAGTACCAAGAGACCCAGTACTTC. The chain combines TRBV6-6 with TRBJ2-5; maybe TRBD1 (6 bases). The length of the CDR3 is 14 residues. Germline V gene lookup returns CDR1 MNHNY and CDR2 SVGAGI (reference sequence). Trimming left V 2 bases short and J 0 bases short, with 7 bases between.

About this clone itself: At one boundary the junction diverges from the germline segment, which might be a read error. This chain uses TRBV5-1 with TRBJ2-2, with D possibly being TRBD1 (5 bases). The CDR3 is 15 amino acids. Germline V gives CDR1 SGHRS, CDR2 YFSETQ. As DNA, the CDR3 is TGCGCCAGCAGATTGGTAGGACAGAACACCGGGGAGCTGTTTTTT. Encoded protein: CASRLVGQNTGELFF.

The V and J genes are TRBV9 and TRBJ2-5; tentative D call: TRBD2 (6 bases). CDR1 is SGDLS and CDR2 is YYNGEE in the germline V gene. V was cut by 3 bases and J by 4 bases, with 13 bases left in between. CDR3 size: 14 residues. The CDR3 spells CASSAPGTLETQYF. The CDR3 nucleotides are TGTGCCAGCAGCGCCCCCGGGACTTTAGAGACCCAGTACTTC.

The rearrangement joins TRBV19 to TRBJ2-1; the D is unclear. Per the germline V gene, CDR1 is LNHDA and CDR2 is SQIVND (reference sequence). Trimming removed 10 bases at V and 1 base at J, with 11 bases between. The CDR3 length is 13 residues. The CDR3: CATTGWSYNEQFF. The CDR3 region has the DNA TGTGCCACCACCGGTTGGTCCTACAATGAGCAGTTCTTC.

The chain employs TRBV6-1 and TRBJ2-3; D uncertain. V lost 0 bases and J lost 10, with 17 bases in between. The CDR3 consists of 15 residues. Germline CDR1 MNHNS, CDR2 SASEGT. CDR3 DNA sequence: TGTGCCAGCAGTGAAGCTGACGCCTCTTCAGAGGCGCAGTATTTT. The encoded protein is CASSEADASSEAQYF.

V is TRBV29-1 and J is TRBJ2-7; tentatively, D is TRBD1 (6 bases). CDR3 length: 11 amino acids. The V end lost 6 bases, the J end lost 5 bases, and 11 bases lay between the germline ends. The germline CDR1 and CDR2 sequences are SQVTM and ANQGSEA. The CDR3 coding sequence is TGCAGCGTCGTCAGGGGTCACGAGCAGTACTTC. Amino acids: CSVVRGHEQYF.

The chain links TRBV5-6 to TRBJ2-2; D might be TRBD2 (6 bases). CDR1 SGHDT and CDR2 YYEEEE come from the germline V gene. The CDR3 is made up of 16 amino acids. V shed 2 bases and J shed 3 bases, with 14 bases lying between them. This chain's CDR3 is CASSFFLVADTGELFF. The CDR3 region has the DNA TGTGCCAGCAGCTTTTTTCTGGTAGCGGACACCGGGGAGCTGTTTTTT.

The V and J genes are TRBV30 and TRBJ2-1; tentative D call: TRBD2 (6 bases). The length of the CDR3 is 12 residues. Germline V lookup: CDR1 GTSNPN, CDR2 SVGIG (reference sequence). Trimming took 2 bases from V and 12 from J, leaving 14 bases between them. The CDR3 DNA follows: TGTGCCTGGAGTATGATCGACGGGGGGCAGTTCTTC. It encodes CAWSMIDGGQFF. Full variable domain (outside the CDR3, taken from reference TRBV30 and TRBJ2-1): SQTIHQWPATLVQPVGSPLSLECTVEGTSNPNLYWYRQAAGRGLQLLFYSVGIGQISSEVPQNLSASRPQDRQFILSSKKLLLSDSGFYLCAWSMIDGGQFFGPGTRLTVL.

This rearrangement joins TRBV30 to TRBJ1-5; TRBD1 is a possible D gene (6 bases). Trimming removed 2 bases from V and 6 bases from J, with 11 bases in between. The CDR3 is 13 residues long. Germline loops: CDR1 GTSNPN, CDR2 SVGIG (reference sequence). The CDR3: CAWSKGDGQPQHF. In DNA, the CDR3 is TGTGCCTGGAGTAAGGGGGACGGTCAGCCCCAGCATTTT.

This clone was seen a single time. The chain combines TRBV5-1 with TRBJ2-2; 8 bases line up with TRBD1. The J segment lost 6 bases and the V segment lost 4 bases, leaving 5 bases of the junction unmatched. The CDR3 has 14 residues. From germline, CDR1 is SGHRS and CDR2 YFSETQ. The CDR3 reads CASSPDRESGELFF. The CDR3 DNA follows: TGCGCCAGCAGCCCGGACAGGGAATCCGGGGAGCTGTTTTTT.

This chain uses TRBV7-7 with TRBJ2-7, with D possibly TRBD2 on 6 matching bases. Germline V gives CDR1 SSHAT, CDR2 FNYEAQ (reference sequence). The V gene lost 5 bases and the J gene lost 6 bases, with 14 bases spanning the gap. The CDR3 is 13 amino acids. This CDR3 is CASSPGPGAEQYF. Written as DNA, the CDR3 is TGTGCCAGCAGCCCCGGGCCGGGAGCCGAGCAGTACTTC.

The chain employs TRBV14 and TRBJ1-1; D not certain. Germline lookup yields CDR1 SGHDN and CDR2 FVKESK. This CDR3 has 14 residues. The V gene lost 4 bases and the J gene lost 0 bases, with 9 bases spanning the gap. CDR3 protein: CASSPTELNTEAFF. The CDR3 nucleotides read TGTGCCAGCAGCCCGACGGAGTTGAACACTGAAGCTTTCTTT.